This T cell receptor (beta chain) appears in the sequencing data of a study of cytomegalovirus exposure and HLA in healthy donors. General study findings and limits: With further analysis later on, most CMV-associated TCR beta chains appeared HLA-restricted. Analysis was performed later, and it showed HLA-associated TCR beta chains to be more clonally expanded than equally common others.

With 60 Vbeta and 13 Jbeta primers, the PCR was carried out. Some clones are missing from TCRdb's copy, which holds only in-frame ones; the method was immunoSEQ multiplex PCR. This repertoire shows 120,000 to 150,000 clones, about 79% found once; its top ten account for 1.7%. V was clipped by 0 bases and J by 4 bases, with 15 bases between them. Germline V gives CDR1 MGHRA, CDR2 YSYEKL. The CDR3 runs 17 residues. About this clone: What it recognizes is unknown.

This rearrangement joins TRBV4-1 to TRBJ2-2, with D possibly being TRBD2 (5 bases). Input material: PBMCs. The sequence came from a woman under 40 in good health and CMV-seronegative. The CDR3 sequence is CASSQEESGWGTGELFF. The CDR3 DNA reads as TGCGCCAGCAGCCAAGAAGAAAGCGGATGGGGCACCGGGGAGCTGTTTTTT.